Reported below is one TCR beta chain. Its antigen specificity is not known. Per-base qualities were not stored, and no clone one base away is much larger. The trial excluded patients who had a history of autoimmune disease or who were on systemic immunosuppression. In every dose cohort, peripheral blood was drawn for TCR sequencing at baseline, cycle 4 day 1, and cycle 7 day 1. The samples were taken from a phase I, first-in-human, multicenter, open-label dose-escalation trial of ivuxolimab. Adults with locally advanced or metastatic melanoma, renal cell, hepatocellular, or head and neck squamous cell carcinoma were enrolled in the trial. Before TCR sequencing, CD4+ and CD8+ T cells were separately sorted from peripheral blood. This entry belongs to a study of OX40 agonist ivuxolimab in advanced cancers. Regarding the complete study: Ivuxolimab, which targeted the costimulatory receptor OX40 (CD134), was an agonistic, fully human IgG2 monoclonal antibody. Of the roughly 53 patients in dose escalation, about 20 had hepatocellular carcinoma, about 15 had melanoma, 9 had renal cell carcinoma and 9 had head and neck cancer. A male proportion of roughly 85% and a mean age of around 60 years, ranging from 23 to 79, were recorded for the dose-escalation cohort. Peripheral TCRbeta sequencing aimed to test whether ivuxolimab altered TCR sequence diversity and caused clonal T-cell expansion. Patients were allowed to have had prior anti-PD-1, anti-PD-L1 or anti-CTLA-4 therapy, and approximately 40% of the dose-escalation patients had previously received checkpoint inhibitors. Partial responses occurred in three dose-escalation patients: two with cutaneous melanoma and one with hepatocellular carcinoma. Intravenous ivuxolimab was administered to patients every 2 weeks at six dose levels: 0.01, 0.1, 0.3, 1.5, 3 and 10 mg/kg. The paper covers the monotherapy dose-escalation part of the phase I ivuxolimab trial, which included N of about 50 patients.

Including the terminal cysteine and phenylalanine, the CDR3 comprises 13 residues. Of the read, only the CDR3 DNA is kept; its 39 bases are in frame from base 1. The germline V gene encodes CDR1 SNHLY and CDR2 FYNNEI. V lost 6 bases and J lost 1 base; the stretch between them is 9 bases long. The study at large found these results: Low levels of normalized T-cell clonal expansion were also shown by some nonresponding patients. After ivuxolimab, CD8+ T cells had more expanded clones than CD4+ T cells on average. Partial responders in the 0.1-3.0 mg/kg groups had among the lowest normalized peripheral clonal expansion, especially among CD8+ T cells. Which antigens the clonally expanded peripheral T cells were specific for was not determined. Clonal expansion of both CD4+ and CD8+ blood T cells was observed from baseline to week 6 at doses 0.1 to 3.0 mg/kg.

To sequence the TCRbeta CDR3 region, genomic DNA was isolated from the sorted cells. TCRbeta CDR3 regions were sequenced using the immunoSEQ Assay. Not all clones reach the TCRdb copy of this immuneACCESS table, which keeps in-frame sequences only. Checked studies attribute under half of the gap to unresolved V genes and leave the rest unexplained. Recorded for this sample are 60,000 or so clones; approximately 87% of them occurred a single time. Of the sample, around 5% falls within the top ten clones. The chain links TRBV2 with TRBJ1-2; the D gene is possibly TRBD1, with 5 bases matching. This clonotype was obtained from an adult with an advanced solid tumor such as melanoma, head and neck, liver or kidney cancer. Here the sequenced sample was CD4+ or CD8+ T cells sorted from blood, taken in a trial of the OX40 agonist ivuxolimab. The CDR3 region has the sequence CASRQTDNYGYTF. At the DNA level, the sequence is TGTGCCAGCAGACAGACAGATAACTATGGCTACACCTTC.